The clone carrying this TCR beta chain was seen once. This record comes from a study of blood T cell repertoires in COVID-19. J was trimmed by 5 bases and V by 3 bases; bases with no gene match: 7. CDR1 is LNHDA, CDR2 SQIVND, per germline (reference sequence). This CDR3 comprises 16 residues. Authors' data handling: The authors estimated nucleated cell counts from reference gene primer amplification. The protocol was immunoSEQ multiplex PCR, while the TCRdb copy is restricted to in-frame clones and leaves out a portion. That table furnishes V, J and clone size, whereas the DNA furnished D and trimming. Among approximately 140,000 clones listed, around 86% were seen once.

The rearrangement uses TRBV19 and TRBJ2-5, with 12 bases identical to TRBD1. Material: peripheral blood. This TCR derives from a man in his sixties or seventies with acute or convalescent COVID-19. The CDR3 DNA reads as TGTGCCAGTAGTATTGGGACAGGGGGCTACGGGGAGACCCAGTACTTC. Its translation: CASSIGTGGYGETQYF.